This T cell receptor beta chain emerged from a study of T cells after yellow fever vaccination (dated by TCRdb to between 2018 and 2021). For the wider study: The SMART-Seq v4 Ultra Low Input RNA kit was used to prepare libraries from fractions with low cell numbers. To follow T-cell clones before and after primary and booster YFV17D yellow fever vaccination, bulk TCR alpha and beta repertoires were sequenced over time. The cohort comprised two healthy male donors, one aged 18 to 30 and one aged 30 to 40 years. Blood was drawn at multiple timepoints before and after primary and secondary immunization, with bulk PBMC replicates and cell subsets isolated.

What the research found in general, with its limitations: Only a couple of donors were included in the study, so the extent to which the findings can be generalized is limited. The secondary T-cell response was weaker than the primary response but faster, peaking on day 5 instead of day 15. A small share of clonotypes occurred in both CD4 and CD8 compartments, likely arising from convergent recombination. FACS-sorted repertoires could contain abundant contaminating clonotypes from the bulk population, so computational filtering was required. After the booster, most of the clones that had expanded following primary vaccination were detected again (roughly 96% of CD4 and around 90% of CD8), which suggests that memory was broadly maintained.

After removal of 4 bases from V and 0 bases from J, the junction retains 6 bases not matched to a gene. The germline V gene supplies CDR1 SGHRS and CDR2 YFSETQ. From cysteine to phenylalanine, the CDR3 is 15 amino acids long. The read is trimmed to its CDR3 DNA, 45 bases read in frame from base 1. Instrument used: Illumina NovaSeq 6000. TCR cDNA was synthesized by 5'RACE template switching, which introduced a universal primer site and unique molecular identifiers. cDNA synthesis was primed from both the TCR alpha and TCR beta constant segments. Library amplification involved two PCR steps, and the second step added sample barcodes and sequencing adapters. Sequencing of libraries was done on Illumina HiSeq 2500 (2x100 bp) or NovaSeq (2x150 bp). The study's processing was this. Demultiplexing of reads and collapsing into UMI consensus sequences were performed with MIGEC, and V(D)J alignment was carried out with MiXCR. Vaccine-responding clonotypes were defined with edgeR using replicate PBMC samples, requiring FDR below 0.01 and a log2 fold change above 5 up to day 15. Each bulk clonotype received a CD4 or CD8 identity based on whether the sequenced CD4 or CD8 repertoire contained that clonotype at higher abundance. TCRdb cleaned the public reads at Q25 with fastp, built clones with MiXCR and kept in-frame beta chains. CDR3 protein duplicates are merged, each entry listing the most common genes and DNA. Here the V and J calls rest on TCRdb's processing, not on the authors' analysis. The sample contains some 350,000 distinct CDR3 sequences, 4.1% of them found a single time. Clones ranked in the top ten supply around 24% of the sample.

This clonotype appeared a few times. The specificity of this receptor is unknown. No much larger clone is present one base from it, and per-base qualities are unavailable. The treatment or condition label here, explained by the study, means: live attenuated yellow fever vaccine strain. At each blood-draw timepoint, two biological replicates of bulk PBMCs were collected. PBMCs were isolated from peripheral blood using a standard Ficoll-Paque protocol. TriZol was used to extract RNA from bulk PBMCs, CD4 and CD8 fractions, and dextramer-positive and dextramer-negative fractions. The input for sequencing was PBMCs, taken 5 days after the yellow fever booster vaccination. The source is a man aged 18 to 30 who received the YFV17D yellow fever vaccine. Recombination joined TRBV5-1 with TRBJ2-5; 7 central bases correspond to TRBD1. The nucleotide sequence reads TGCGCCAGCAGCGCCGGGACAGCTCACCAAGAGACCCAGTACTTC. Its product reads: CASSAGTAHQETQYF.